The present entry profiles one TCR beta chain with its context. The clone's antigen remains unknown. No base quality values were provided; no much bigger clone lies one nucleotide off. The CDR3 numbers 15 residues from cysteine through phenylalanine. The retained sequence is limited to the CDR3, 45 bases, with the frame set at the first base. Taken from the germline V gene, the CDR1 and CDR2 loops are MNHNS and SASEGT. The TCR beta CDR3 regions were amplified from RNA transcripts. The TCR CDR3 was subjected to a first round of RT-PCR using the HTBI primer set and the Qiagen OneStep RT-PCR kit. Libraries were constructed in a second round of multiplex PCR, after which size selection and purification were carried out. Libraries were sequenced paired-end with 100 bp reads on an Illumina HiSeq2000. Turning to the authors' computational methods: SOAPnuke was used to process the raw data, with reads discarded if the reads contained adapters or uncalled bases, had a mean Phred below 15, or lacked an exact constant-primer or identifier match. High-quality paired reads were merged with COPE v1.2.5, and unique nucleotide sequences were defined as clonotypes. MiTCR v1.1 was used to align the clonotypes against IMGT TRBV, TRBD and TRBJ reference segments. The analysis was restricted to V-J combinations with a frequency above 0.0001, which together covered approximately 99% of the repertoires. The TCS score was defined as F50 (clonal expansion) divided by E x V (chaos), with BLOSUM62-based TCRdist calculated between CDR3 peptides within each V-J. Welch's t-statistics and random forest reduced fewer than 600 V-J features to some 14, which were used in a naive Bayes classifier (R e1071). Through fastp at Q25 and MiXCR, TCRdb rebuilt clones from the public reads, retaining in-frame beta chains. Rows with one shared CDR3 protein collapse into an entry with the most common genes and DNA. TCRdb's processing, not the authors', yielded these V and J calls. This sample holds hundreds of thousands of distinct CDR3 sequences; about a sixth were observed only once. In total, the top ten clones hold more than 15% of the sample.

This sample stems from a study of T cells in Graves' hyperthyroidism and ophthalmopathy (dated by TCRdb to 2018 to 2020). A note on the overall study: Peripheral blood samples were taken at the time of initial diagnosis, prior to any treatment. A discovery cohort of around 100 patients, 43 with Graves' ophthalmopathy and 57 with stable Graves' hyperthyroidism, was used to find distinguishing TCR V-J signatures. After blood sampling, hyperthyroidism patients were treated with methimazole at a starting dose of 30 mg daily, and ophthalmopathy patients were treated with high-dose intravenous methylprednisolone. Whether ophthalmopathy could be predicted prospectively was tested in an independent validation cohort made up of roughly 20 hyperthyroidism patients plus 17 patients who later progressed to ophthalmopathy. For training and testing, the 80 to 100 patients in the discovery cohort were randomly divided in a 7:3 ratio. According to the paper, TCR Vbeta CDR3 sequencing was carried out on 135 peripheral blood samples, which came from fewer than 50 ophthalmopathy, approximately 72 hyperthyroidism and approximately 17 progressor patients. In about 6 Graves' hyperthyroidism patients, the study also compared T-cell repertoires from thyroid tissue with T-cell repertoires from blood.

Summary of the overall study and its limitations: Sample size was not statistically predetermined, and investigators were not blinded to group allocation. In validation, progression to ophthalmopathy was predicted by the model with 65% to 71% sensitivity and 72% to 80% specificity, a median of around 6.5 months before onset. Most expanded thyroid clonotypes (frequency above 0.001) were also detected in blood, a finding suggesting that blood repertoires may reflect thyroid immune responses. A model built on a 13 V-J signature distinguished ophthalmopathy from stable hyperthyroidism, reaching around 90% sensitivity and around 82% specificity in cross-validation and 80%/75% in testing.

Stable Graves' hyperthyroidism was defined as the absence of progression to ophthalmopathy over 18 months of follow-up. The hyperthyroidism patients were between 18 and 65 years old and newly diagnosed, with a disease duration of less than 2 months. Any patient with an uncontrolled infection, another autoimmune disease, pregnancy or lactation was excluded. Diagnoses were established on the basis of clinical symptoms, serum thyroxine and TRAb, thyroid ultrasound, and orbital computed tomography. Ficoll-Paque density gradient centrifugation was used to isolate PBMCs from about 9.4 ml of fresh peripheral blood. Total RNA was extracted using Trizol reagent, and RNA quality was assessed on an Agilent 2100 Bioanalyzer.

The receptor chain draws on TRBV6-1 and TRBJ2-1; matching of 6 bases hints at TRBD2 as the D gene. Sequencing was performed on blood. This clonotype was sampled from a woman younger than 35 with Graves' hyperthyroidism. The CDR3 region: CAQRRGPSAYNEQFF. At the DNA level, the sequence is TGTGCTCAAAGACGGGGTCCTAGCGCCTACAATGAGCAGTTCTTC.